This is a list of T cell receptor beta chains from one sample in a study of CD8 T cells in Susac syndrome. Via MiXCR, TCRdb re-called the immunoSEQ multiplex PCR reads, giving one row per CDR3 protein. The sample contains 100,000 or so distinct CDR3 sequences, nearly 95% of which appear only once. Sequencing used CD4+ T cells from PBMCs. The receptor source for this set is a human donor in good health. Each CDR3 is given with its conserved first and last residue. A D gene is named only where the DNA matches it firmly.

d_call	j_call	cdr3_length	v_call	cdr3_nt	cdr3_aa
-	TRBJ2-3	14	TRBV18	TGTGCCAGCTCACCACCTACTATCACAGATACGCAGTATTTT	CASSPPTITDTQYF
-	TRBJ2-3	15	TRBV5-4	TGTGCCAGCAGCTTAGATTCGGGGCACACAGATACGCAGTATTTT	CASSLDSGHTDTQYF
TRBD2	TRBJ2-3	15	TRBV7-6	TGTGCCAGCAGCCCTAGCGGGGCTGGGGGAGATACGCAGTATTTT	CASSPSGAGGDTQYF
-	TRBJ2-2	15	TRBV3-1	TGTGCCAGCAGCCGGACGGCCGGCAGAACCGGGGAGCTGTTTTTT	CASSRTAGRTGELFF
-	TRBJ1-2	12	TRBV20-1	TGCAGTGCTAGCCAGTCCAGAGGTGGCTACACCTTC	CSASQSRGGYTF
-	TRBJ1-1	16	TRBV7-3	TGTGCCAGCAGCTCAGGGGTGGGAGTGGGGAACACTGAAGCTTTCTTT	CASSSGVGVGNTEAFF
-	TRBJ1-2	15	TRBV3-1	TGTGCCAGCAGCCTTCCCGGGACGGGGGGGTATGGCTACACCTTC	CASSLPGTGGYGYTF
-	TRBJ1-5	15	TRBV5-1	TGCGCCAGCAGCTTGGACGGGGGCGCAGGACAGCCCCAGCATTTT	CASSLDGGAGQPQHF
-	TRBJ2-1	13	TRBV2	TGTGCCAGCAGTTCTGACTGGGACAATGAGCAGTTCTTC	CASSSDWDNEQFF
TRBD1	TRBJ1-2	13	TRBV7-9	TGTGCCAGCAGCCCGAGCGGGACAGTTGGCTACACCTTC	CASSPSGTVGYTF
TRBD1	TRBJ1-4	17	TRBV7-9	TGTGCCAGCAGCTCCGGAATCCGGGACAGGGTGGGTGAAAAACTGTTTTTT	CASSSGIRDRVGEKLFF
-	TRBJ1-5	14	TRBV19	TGTGCCAGTAGTATAGATCTGGGGATTCAGCCCCAGCATTTT	CASSIDLGIQPQHF
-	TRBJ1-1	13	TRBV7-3	TGTGCCAGCAGCTTAATGTTGAACACTGAAGCTTTCTTT	CASSLMLNTEAFF
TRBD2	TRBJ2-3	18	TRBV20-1	TGCAGTGCTAGAGGCGGACTAGCGGGGGGGCGGGGCACAGATACGCAGTATTTT	CSARGGLAGGRGTDTQYF
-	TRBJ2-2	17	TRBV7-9	TGTGCCAGCAGCGGGCGACAGCGGTCCGATCACACCGGGGAGCTGTTTTTT	CASSGRQRSDHTGELFF
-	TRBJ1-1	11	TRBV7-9	TGTGCCAGCAGCGAGGCAGGCGAAGCTTTCTTT	CASSEAGEAFF
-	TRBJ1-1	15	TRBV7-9	TGTGCCAGCAACCCGACCGGGGCAGGGAACACTGAAGTTTTCTTT	CASNPTGAGNTEVFF
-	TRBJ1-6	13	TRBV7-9	TGTGCCAGCAGCGGGGAAGTTCGTTCACCCCTCCACTTT	CASSGEVRSPLHF
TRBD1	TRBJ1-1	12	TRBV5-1	TGCGCCAGCAGCACAGGGGGGGCCGGAGCTTTCTTT	CASSTGGAGAFF
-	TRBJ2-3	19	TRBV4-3	TGCGCCAGCAGCCAAGATCTAGAATTTAGGGGAACTAGCACAGATACGCAGTATTTT	CASSQDLEFRGTSTDTQYF
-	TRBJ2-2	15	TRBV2	TGTGCCAGCAGTGAATTGCAGGCGAACACCGGGGAGCTGTTTTTT	CASSELQANTGELFF
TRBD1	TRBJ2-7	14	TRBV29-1	TGCAGCGGGCGGACAGGCGACAGCTCCTACGAGCAGTACTTC	CSGRTGDSSYEQYF